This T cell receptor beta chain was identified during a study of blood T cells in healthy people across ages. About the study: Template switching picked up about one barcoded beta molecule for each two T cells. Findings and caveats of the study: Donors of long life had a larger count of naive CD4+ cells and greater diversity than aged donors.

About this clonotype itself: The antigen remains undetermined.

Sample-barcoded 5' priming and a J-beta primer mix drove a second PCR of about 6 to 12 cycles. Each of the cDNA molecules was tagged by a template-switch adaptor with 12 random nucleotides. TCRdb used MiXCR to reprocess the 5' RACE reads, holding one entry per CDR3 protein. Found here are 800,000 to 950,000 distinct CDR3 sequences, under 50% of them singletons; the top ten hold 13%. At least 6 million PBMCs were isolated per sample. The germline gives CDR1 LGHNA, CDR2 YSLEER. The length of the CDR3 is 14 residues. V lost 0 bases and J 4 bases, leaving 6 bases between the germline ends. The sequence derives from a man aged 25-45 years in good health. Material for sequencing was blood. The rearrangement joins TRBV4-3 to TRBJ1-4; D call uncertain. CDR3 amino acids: CASSQEGNNEKLFF. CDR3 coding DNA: TGCGCCAGCAGCCAAGAAGGGAATAATGAAAAACTGTTTTTT.